The entry below gives a single TCR beta chain sequence along with its context. This specimen comes from a study of blood T cell repertoires in COVID-19. Study information: COVID-19 samples collected from the United States, Italy and Spain covered acute and convalescent phases. PBMCs, B-cell-depleted T cells, or T cells were the source of the cDNA or gDNA that made up the material.

V gave up 5 bases and J gave up 4 bases; unmatched junction bases: 10. Germline lookup yields CDR1 SNHLY and CDR2 FYNNEI. The CDR3 extends over 15 amino acids. Source study methods: Scientists estimated how many nucleated cells there were by amplifying reference gene primers. The assay was immunoSEQ multiplex PCR, and TCRdb's table has in-frame clones only and misses some. V and J calls and clone size are given by that table; D and trimming were obtained from the DNA. The sample records tens of thousands of clones, about 83% being singletons. The clonotype comes from a middle-aged man with active COVID-19. Specimen: peripheral blood. The rearrangement links TRBV2 to TRBJ1-2, with 7 positions matching TRBD1. CDR3 nucleotide sequence: TGTGCCAGCAGTCCCCGGACAGGTGACAGCTATGGCTACACCTTC. This translates into CASSPRTGDSYGYTF. The variable domain in full, completed from reference TRBV2 and TRBJ1-2, reads EPEVTQTPSHQVTQMGQEVILRCVPISNHLYFYWYRQILGQKVEFLVSFYNNEISEKSEIFDDQFSVERPDGSNFTLKIRSTKLEDSAMYFCASSPRTGDSYGYTFGSGTRLTVV.